These 11 T cell receptor beta chains were sequenced from one sample in a study of cytomegalovirus exposure and HLA in healthy donors. This table comes from immunoSEQ multiplex PCR, and its TCRdb copy is limited to in-frame clones, with some not included. This table has 250,000 to 300,000 clones, around 90% appearing once. Sequencing was carried out using PBMCs. The origin of the receptors is a woman under 30 in good health and CMV-seronegative.

The J gene is TRBJ2-2, the V gene TRBV4-3, with D possibly being TRBD1 (6 bases). The CDR3 runs 15 residues. V shed 0 bases and J shed 5 bases, with 10 bases lying between them. Germline V gives CDR1 LGHNA, CDR2 YSLEER. The CDR3 here is CASSQDRGGTGELFF. CDR3 coding DNA: TGCGCCAGCAGCCAAGACAGGGGTGGAACCGGGGAGCTGTTTTTT.

The J gene is TRBJ1-1, the V gene TRBV6-5; D gene uncertain. Germline lookup yields CDR1 MNHEY and CDR2 SVGAGI. The CDR3 length is 14 residues. Trimming took 6 bases from V and 3 from J, leaving 14 bases between them. The CDR3 loop is CASSSQPVDTEAFF. The CDR3 DNA reads TGTGCCAGCAGCTCCCAACCAGTGGACACTGAAGCTTTCTTT.

The chain recombines TRBV28 with TRBJ2-2, with D perhaps TRBD2 (7 bases). The CDR3 has 17 residues. Germline lookup yields CDR1 MDHEN and CDR2 SYDVKM. Trimming stripped 3 bases from V and 1 base from J, with 15 bases between. The CDR3 coding sequence is TGTGCCAGCAGTTTTTTCCACAGGGAGGGGAACACCGGGGAGCTGTTTTTT. It yields the protein CASSFFHREGNTGELFF.

V is TRBV28 and J is TRBJ1-5; TRBD1 might be the D (6 bases). V lost 6 bases, J lost 7 bases, and 25 bases lay in between. CDR1 and CDR2 from the germline V gene are MDHEN and SYDVKM. The CDR3 is 17 amino acids. The CDR3 bases are TGTGCCAGCAGCCCCGGCCCGCAACCGGCAGGGGTGCAGCCCCAGCATTTT. This codes for CASSPGPQPAGVQPQHF.

This chain joins TRBV6-4 and TRBJ2-3, with D maybe TRBD2 (5 bases). Per the germline V gene, CDR1 is MRHNA and CDR2 is SNTAGT. Between the trimmed V and J ends, which lost 6 bases and 6 bases, there was a span of 7 bases. The CDR3 consists of 11 residues. CDR3 protein: CASRRRDTQYF. The CDR3 DNA reads as TGTGCCAGCAGGAGGAGGGATACGCAGTATTTT.

This clone was seen once. This chain uses TRBV18 with TRBJ1-1, with 8 bases lining up with TRBD1. J was trimmed by 3 bases and V by 4 bases; bases with no gene match: 7. Germline V gene sequence: CDR1 KGHSH, CDR2 LQKENI. The CDR3 loop spans 15 amino acids. In DNA, the CDR3 is TGTGCCAGCTCACTAACAGGGGGAGGGGACACTGAAGCTTTCTTT. Translated: CASSLTGGGDTEAFF.

J is TRBJ2-1 and V is TRBV5-1, with 7 bases that match TRBD2. The CDR3 length is 16 residues. Germline V gene sequence: CDR1 SGHRS, CDR2 YFSETQ. J lost 5 bases, V lost 2 bases, and 10 bases had no gene match. The CDR3 loop reads CASSLTRTGGNNEQFF. DNA for the CDR3: TGCGCCAGCAGCTTAACCAGGACGGGGGGAAACAATGAGCAGTTCTTC. The complete variable domain, with remaining parts taken from reference TRBV5-1 and TRBJ2-1, reads KAGVTQTPRYLIKTRGQQVTLSCSPISGHRSVSWYQQTPGQGLQFLFEYFSETQRNKGNFPGRFSGRQFSNSRSEMNVSTLELGDSALYLCASSLTRTGGNNEQFFGPGTRLTVL.

The chain carries TRBV6-5 and TRBJ2-7, with 10 nucleotides matching TRBD2. J was trimmed by 3 bases and V by 0 bases; bases with no gene match: 5. This CDR3 comprises 16 residues. Germline V gives CDR1 MNHEY, CDR2 SVGAGI. The CDR3 reads CASSYSEGLANYEQYF. CDR3 nucleotides: TGTGCCAGCAGTTACTCAGAGGGACTAGCGAACTACGAGCAGTACTTC.

This clone was seen just once. The chain joins TRBV19 to TRBJ1-1; maybe TRBD1 (6 bases). Trimming removed 6 bases from V and 5 bases from J, with 16 bases in between. From germline, CDR1 is LNHDA and CDR2 SQIVND (reference sequence). This CDR3 is built from 14 residues. The CDR3: CASRTQGSWTEAFF. The CDR3 region has the DNA TGTGCCAGTAGAACACAGGGTAGTTGGACTGAAGCTTTCTTT.

The chain joins TRBV28 to TRBJ1-2; D is unclear. The CDR3 runs 13 residues. Germline CDR1 is MDHEN and CDR2 is SYDVKM. Trimming took 6 bases from V and 11 from J, leaving 19 bases between them. The CDR3 sequence: CASSQTGRSSYTF. The CDR3, as DNA: TGTGCCAGCAGCCAAACCGGGAGGTCGAGTTACACCTTC.

This sequence joins TRBV19 and TRBJ2-1; D is undetermined. The ends were cut back, 6 bases at V and 6 bases at J, with 12 bases in the middle. Germline assignment: CDR1 LNHDA and CDR2 SQIVND (reference sequence). The CDR3 totals 13 residues. This CDR3 is CASSLRPVNEQFF. The DNA of the CDR3 is TGTGCCAGTAGCCTGAGGCCTGTCAATGAGCAGTTCTTC.